This paragraph reports one TCR beta chain. Clones were sequenced by immunoSEQ multiplex PCR, and TCRdb holds only the in-frame ones, with some missing. The sample lists around 100,000 clones, about four fifths occurring once. This CDR3 contains 14 residues. The V gene lost 4 bases and the J gene lost 5 bases, with 12 bases spanning the gap. Germline assignment: CDR1 SGHRS and CDR2 YFSETQ. This record comes from a study of a mutant IDH1 vaccine in newly diagnosed glioma. Overall study context: There were 62.5% males and approximately 38% females among treated patients, whose mean age was approximately 38 years. It was radiotherapy, temozolomide, or both that patients received previously, with most receiving both.

This sample's time point: baseline, week 1 (first vaccination visit). The treatment is: pre-vaccination baseline after standard-of-care therapy. The source of this sequence is a man between 40 and 49 years old with glioma. Some clones in this sample may be carry-over from other donors' samples. Here the sequenced sample was PBMCs, taken from a glioma patient treated with radiotherapy, temozolomide or both. The chain uses TRBV5-1 and TRBJ2-2; D unclear. For the CDR3, the DNA is TGCGCCAGCAGCCGGCCATCCTCAACCGGGGAGCTGTTTTTT. Translated, it gives CASSRPSSTGELFF.